The entry below describes one TCR beta chain. The antigen it recognizes is unknown. In total, fewer than 750 healthy bone marrow donors made up the cohort. At the time of sampling, every cohort member was nominally healthy, though immune exposures that went unrecorded were likely present. The donor tested CMV seropositive and was one of the 289 seropositive cohort members. Each donor provided a peripheral blood sample, and peripheral blood mononuclear cells were used for TCR beta sequencing. The Qiagen DNeasy Blood Extraction Kit was used to extract genomic DNA from the blood cell samples. The data stem from a study of cytomegalovirus exposure and HLA in healthy donors (dated by TCRdb to 2016 to 2017). Regarding the complete study: In an earlier analysis of under 750 of the donors, approximately 300 Gb of sequence data and 117 million unique TCR beta sequences from about 180 million T cells were reported. An earlier analysis of more than 450 of the donors used high-throughput TCR beta sequencing to judge whether each TCR beta V gene segment behaved as functional or pseudogenic. Genome-wide SNP genotypes for about 60% of the roughly 700 donors were used in a later genetic analysis, which treated that subset as a discovery cohort. Using immunosequencing, the study profiled T cell repertoires from 666 subjects and related those repertoires to cytomegalovirus serostatus. Rather than using new phenotypic data, the later analysis identified candidate immune exposures from TCR beta sequences and from how often those sequences occurred across donors. Among 398 genotyped donors of the cohort, an average of approximately 200,000 unique TCR beta nucleotide sequences was sequenced per donor, of which approximately 19% were non-productive. HLA typing covered class I and class II loci at four-digit resolution. To predict cytomegalovirus infection status, the study combined high-throughput TCR immunosequencing, statistical association of individual TCRs with disease status, and machine learning. Besides the first cohort of around 670 subjects, a separate validation cohort made up of around 120 different subjects was used. The study aimed to test whether cataloging public T cell receptors could reveal signatures of past pathogen exposure. All discovery cohort repertoires had been generated using a single sequencing platform. Because of strong linkage in the cohort, four to six DR-DQ haplotypes were treated as single units for association and clustering. An early release that covered roughly 600 HLA-typed donors contained around 330 gigabases of sequencing data and 85 million to 100 million unique TCR sequences. Alongside the repertoire data, information on donor age, sex, ethnicity and CMV serostatus was compiled. Typing coverage differed by locus: A, B, C, DRB1 and DQB1 were typed in about 629-640 donors, DQA1 in 522, DPA1 in nearly 610, and DPB1 in 472. The genetic ancestry cluster associated with self-reported Caucasian donors included about 84% of the roughly 410 genotyped donors. In a later analysis, previously published TCR beta repertoires from roughly 710 donors were re-analyzed and high-resolution HLA genotyping was added so that TCR occurrence patterns could be studied. On the study overall, not on this receptor specifically: Broadly in line with IMGT annotations, most TCR beta V segments showed up in productive rearrangements about 90% or about 30% of the time in an earlier analysis of roughly 590 of the donors. The authors suggested that the approach could potentially be extended to other disease states and immunological phenotypes. In a later genetic analysis, a missense DCLRE1C variant was associated with V-gene and J-gene trimming of TCR beta chains, and the association was replicated in an independent cohort. Sequencing depth was assumed to be roughly uniform across donors in the presence/absence analyses, though that assumption may not hold. A group of highly shared sequence variants was considered likely to be a technical artifact of the sequencing pipeline. Linkage disequilibrium might explain the correlated functional status among segregating V segments, but an unknown experimental factor could not be ruled out. Because the 87-base-pair reads could not distinguish some IMGT-functional V segments, including TRBV6-2 and TRBV6-3, those segments were excluded. Most TCR sequences were observed very rarely across donors, whereas some public TCRs were present in many individuals. Because some donors lacked HLA typing at each locus, the association tests relied only on the typed subset. In a later analysis, HLA-associated TCR beta chains showed more clonal expansion and lower generation probabilities than non-associated chains that were equally common. A later analysis reported that several top co-occurrence clusters appeared linked to parvovirus B19, influenza, CMV and Epstein-Barr virus. Immune exposure information for the cohort was limited to CMV serostatus. Because counts were too low, some 17 rarely observed V segments, including chromosome 9 orphons, were left out of the earlier analysis of a few hundred of the donors. In both the original and validation cohorts, the classifier was reported to diagnose cytomegalovirus status with high specificity and sensitivity. According to a later analysis, most CMV-associated TCR beta chains appeared to be HLA-restricted, and the HLA associations seemed to be driven largely by CMV exposure. Strong co-occurrence of HLA alleles, especially DR and DQ, made assigning TCR associations to individual alleles difficult. At a false discovery rate of 0.05, a later analysis linked some 17,000 TCR beta sequences to specific HLA alleles. A further reported finding was that TCR beta sequences accurately predicted the HLA-A and HLA-B alleles for most subjects in the first cohort. The study gave a list of under 200 TCR beta chains associated with cytomegalovirus. In this cohort, only TCR beta chains were sequenced, and detectable features were limited by the absence of alpha or paired-chain data. In a later analysis, the rate of TCR association differed among HLA loci, with DRB1 alleles having the most associated TCRs and HLA-C alleles having the fewest. Compared with the approximately 670-donor mean, donors in an Asian-associated ancestry cluster had fewer N-insertions in productive TCRs, according to a later genetic analysis. Three of the identified cytomegalovirus-associated TCR beta chains were confirmed in vitro to be specific for cytomegalovirus antigens.

Libraries were built with the immunoSEQ multiplex PCR assay. For the multiplex PCR, a mixture combining 60 forward primers for TCR Vbeta segments and 13 reverse primers for TCR Jbeta segments was used. The CDR3 region of rearranged TCR beta genes was amplified from genomic DNA with a multiplex PCR assay. On the Illumina HiSeq System, the amplified TCR beta libraries were sequenced as 87-base-pair reads. Per the authors' processing: Across the 670 or so repertoires, a later analysis counted tens of millions of unique TCR beta chains, approximately 12 million of which were shared by at least two donors. Raw reads were error-corrected and collapsed into unique sequences with a nearest-neighbor algorithm that merged closely related sequences to remove PCR and sequencing errors. CDR3 sequences were aligned to IMGT reference sequences to assign V, D and J gene segments. Each retained sequence needed at least a six-nucleotide match to both a V gene segment and a J gene segment. A rearrangement counted as productive if the CDR3 had no stop codons and remained in frame with V and J, and every other rearrangement counted as non-productive. Following IMGT convention, CDR3 was defined as the stretch from the second conserved V-encoded cysteine to the conserved J-encoded phenylalanine. The earlier analysis of approximately 590 of the donors excluded any sequence lacking an unambiguous match to a single V gene segment. An earlier analysis of roughly 590 of the donors called V segments functional above 56.7% productive rearrangements and segregating when the between-donor standard deviation exceeded 5%. A statistical classification framework was built to diagnose cytomegalovirus status from the catalog of TCR beta chain sequences. In a later analysis, TCR nucleotide sequences were compared against IMGT/GENE-DB human TR gene sequences so that V and J genes could be assigned. A later analysis assigned CDR3 sequences and most-parsimonious VDJ recombination scenarios with the TCRdist pipeline. In a later analysis, each TCR beta chain was defined by its CDR3 amino acid sequence together with its V-gene family, and reads lacking a unique V-gene family were excluded. A later analysis removed over 500 highly shared, low-generation-probability nucleotide sequences to deal with suspected cross-contamination and a sequencing artifact. For each public chain, a later analysis derived a clonal expansion index from normalized ranks of inferred template counts within each repertoire. In a later analysis, generation probabilities were computed with a VDJ recombination model fitted to out-of-frame rearrangements, and the resulting probabilities were checked against IGoR. In a later analysis, TCR-TCR, TCR-HLA and TCR-CMV co-occurrence was scored with hypergeometric tests, and a repertoire-size bias correction was applied to TCR pairs. To estimate false discovery rates, a later analysis permuted the HLA or CMV assignments 20 times. In a later analysis, co-occurring TCRs were grouped using DBSCAN, and TCRdist sequence similarity was added for clustering within HLA-allele-positive subsets. Co-occurrence clustering excluded repertoires with fewer than 30,000 or more than 120,000 public chains, plus five with anomalous nucleotide sharing. The source is immuneACCESS, and TCRdb retained only in-frame sequences with V and J called. Part of the clones is not carried over; for the studies checked, unresolved V genes explain less than half of this, and the remainder is unexplained. V, J and clone size are those of that table, while D and trimming were read from the DNA. The data table for this sample lists around 210,000 clones. Of the sample, about 1% is held by the ten largest clones.

The germline V gene supplies CDR1 SGHVS and CDR2 FNYEAQ. Counted from cysteine to phenylalanine, this CDR3 has 12 amino acids. Only the CDR3 portion is preserved as DNA: 36 bases, with reading frame beginning at the first base. Trimming takes 2 bases from V and 8 bases from J, and the germline ends sit 6 bases apart. Source material: PBMCs. This receptor was taken from a girl aged 2 to 10 in good health and CMV-seropositive. The sequence joins TRBV7-6 to TRBJ2-2; the D gene cannot be named for sure. The CDR3 is CASSLLVGELFF. At the DNA level, the sequence is TGTGCCAGCAGCTTATTAGTGGGGGAGCTGTTTTTT.